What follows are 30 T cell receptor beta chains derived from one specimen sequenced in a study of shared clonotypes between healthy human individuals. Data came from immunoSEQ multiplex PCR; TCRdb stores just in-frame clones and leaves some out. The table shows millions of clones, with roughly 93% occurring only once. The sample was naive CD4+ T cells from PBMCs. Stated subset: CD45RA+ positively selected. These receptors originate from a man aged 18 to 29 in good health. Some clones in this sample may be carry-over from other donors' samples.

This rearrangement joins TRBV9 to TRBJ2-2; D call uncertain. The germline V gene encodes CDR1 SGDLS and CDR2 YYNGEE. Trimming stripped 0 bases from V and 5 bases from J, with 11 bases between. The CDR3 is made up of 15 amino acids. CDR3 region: CASSVVGESTGELFF. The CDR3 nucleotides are TGTGCCAGCAGCGTAGTGGGCGAGAGTACCGGGGAGCTGTTTTTT.

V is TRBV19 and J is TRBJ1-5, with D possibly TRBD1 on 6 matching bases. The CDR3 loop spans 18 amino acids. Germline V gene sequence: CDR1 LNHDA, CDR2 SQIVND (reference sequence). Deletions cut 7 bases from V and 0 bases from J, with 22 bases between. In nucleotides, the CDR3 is TGTGCCAGTAACCCTGGTGGGACAAAATCCTATAGCAATCAGCCCCAGCATTTT. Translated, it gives CASNPGGTKSYSNQPQHF.

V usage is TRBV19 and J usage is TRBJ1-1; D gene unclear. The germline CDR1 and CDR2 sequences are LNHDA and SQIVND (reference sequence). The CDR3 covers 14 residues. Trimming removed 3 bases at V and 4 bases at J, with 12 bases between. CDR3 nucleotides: TGTGCCAGTAGTATTACCAGGATGGGCACTGAAGCTTTCTTT. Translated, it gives CASSITRMGTEAFF. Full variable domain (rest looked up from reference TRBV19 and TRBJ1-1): DGGITQSPKYLFRKEGQNVTLSCEQNLNHDAMYWYRQDPGQGLRLIYYSQIVNDFQKGDIAEGYSVSREKKESFPLTVTSAQKNPTAFYLCASSITRMGTEAFFGQGTRLTVV.

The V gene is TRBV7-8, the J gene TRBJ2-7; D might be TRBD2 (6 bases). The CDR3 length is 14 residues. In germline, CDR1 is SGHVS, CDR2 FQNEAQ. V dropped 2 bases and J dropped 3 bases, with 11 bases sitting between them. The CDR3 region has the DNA TGTGCCAGCAGCTTAATAGCGGAGCTCTACGAGCAGTACTTC. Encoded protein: CASSLIAELYEQYF.

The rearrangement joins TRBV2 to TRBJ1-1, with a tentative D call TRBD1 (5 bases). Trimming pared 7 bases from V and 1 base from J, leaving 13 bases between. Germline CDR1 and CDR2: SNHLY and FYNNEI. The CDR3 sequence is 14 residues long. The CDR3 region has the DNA TGTGCCAGCACCTATTCCGGGACGAACACTGAAGCTTTCTTT. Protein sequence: CASTYSGTNTEAFF.

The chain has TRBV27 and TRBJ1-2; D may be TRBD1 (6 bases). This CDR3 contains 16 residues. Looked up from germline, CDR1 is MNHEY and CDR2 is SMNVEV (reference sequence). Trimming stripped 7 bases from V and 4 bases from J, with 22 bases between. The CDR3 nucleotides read TGTGCCAGCAATAAGTTTGGGAGACCGGACAGCTATGGCTACACCTTC. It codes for CASNKFGRPDSYGYTF.

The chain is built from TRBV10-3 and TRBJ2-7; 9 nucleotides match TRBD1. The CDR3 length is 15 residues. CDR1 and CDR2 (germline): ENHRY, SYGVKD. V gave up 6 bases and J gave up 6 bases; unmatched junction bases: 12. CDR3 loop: CAISPTGQGKGEQYF. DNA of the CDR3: TGTGCCATCAGCCCAACAGGACAGGGGAAAGGCGAGCAGTACTTC.

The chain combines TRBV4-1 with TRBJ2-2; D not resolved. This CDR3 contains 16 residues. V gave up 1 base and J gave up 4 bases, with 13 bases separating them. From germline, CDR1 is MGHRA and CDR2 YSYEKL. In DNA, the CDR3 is TGCGCCAGCAGCCAAGTTACGGCTGGCCGCACCGGGGAGCTGTTTTTT. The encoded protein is CASSQVTAGRTGELFF.

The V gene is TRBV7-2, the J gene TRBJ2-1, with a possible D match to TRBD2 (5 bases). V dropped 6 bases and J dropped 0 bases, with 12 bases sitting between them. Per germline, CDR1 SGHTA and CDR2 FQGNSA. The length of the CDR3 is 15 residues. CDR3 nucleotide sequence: TGTGCCAGCAGTTCGGCCGGGGACTCCTACAATGAGCAGTTCTTC. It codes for CASSSAGDSYNEQFF.

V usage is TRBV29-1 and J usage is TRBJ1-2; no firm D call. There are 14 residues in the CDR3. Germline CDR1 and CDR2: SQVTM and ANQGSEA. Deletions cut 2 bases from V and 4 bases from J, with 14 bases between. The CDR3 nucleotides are TGCAGCGTTGAATCGGCAGAAGGTGGCTATGGCTACACCTTC. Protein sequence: CSVESAEGGYGYTF.

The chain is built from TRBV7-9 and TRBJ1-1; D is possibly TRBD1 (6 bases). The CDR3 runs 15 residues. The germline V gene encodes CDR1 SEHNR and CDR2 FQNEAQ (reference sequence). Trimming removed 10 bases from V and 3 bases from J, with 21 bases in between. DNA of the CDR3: TGTGCCACCCTGGCGAAGGGGGGGCGCGACACTGAAGCTTTCTTT. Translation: CATLAKGGRDTEAFF.

In DNA form, the CDR3 reads TGTGCCAGCTCGTACCCAGGGGCGGGAGAAAAACTGTTTTTT. This translates into CASSYPGAGEKLFF. The chain has TRBV28 and TRBJ1-4, with D possibly matching TRBD1 (6 bases). The V gene's germline CDR1 is MDHEN and CDR2 SYDVKM. V was pared by 8 bases and J by 8 bases, with 18 bases between. The CDR3 spans 14 residues.

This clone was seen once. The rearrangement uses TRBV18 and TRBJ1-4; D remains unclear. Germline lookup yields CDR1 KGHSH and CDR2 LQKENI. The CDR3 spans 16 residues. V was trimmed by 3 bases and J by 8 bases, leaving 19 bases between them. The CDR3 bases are TGTGCCAGCTCACCCCAAAGATTTGGTTCGATGGAAAAACTGTTTTTT. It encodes CASSPQRFGSMEKLFF. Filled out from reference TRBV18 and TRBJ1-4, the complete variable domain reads NAGVMQNPRHLVRRRGQEARLRCSPMKGHSHVYWYRQLPEEGLKFMVYLQKENIIDESGMPKERFSAEFPKEGPSILRIQQVVRGDSAAYFCASSPQRFGSMEKLFFGSGTQLSVL.

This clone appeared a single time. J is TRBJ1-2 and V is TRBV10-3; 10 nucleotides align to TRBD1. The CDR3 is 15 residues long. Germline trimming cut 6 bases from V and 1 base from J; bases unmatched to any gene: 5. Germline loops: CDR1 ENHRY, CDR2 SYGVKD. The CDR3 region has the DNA TGTGCCATCAGCCAGACAGGGGGCAGTAACTATGGCTACACCTTC. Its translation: CAISQTGGSNYGYTF.

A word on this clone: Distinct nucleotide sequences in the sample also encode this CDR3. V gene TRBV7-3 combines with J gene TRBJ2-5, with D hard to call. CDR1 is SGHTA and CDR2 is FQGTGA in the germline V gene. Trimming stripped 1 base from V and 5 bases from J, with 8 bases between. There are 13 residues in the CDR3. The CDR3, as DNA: TGTGCCAGCAGCTTAAGTGGTGGGGAGACCCAGTACTTC. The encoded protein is CASSLSGGETQYF.

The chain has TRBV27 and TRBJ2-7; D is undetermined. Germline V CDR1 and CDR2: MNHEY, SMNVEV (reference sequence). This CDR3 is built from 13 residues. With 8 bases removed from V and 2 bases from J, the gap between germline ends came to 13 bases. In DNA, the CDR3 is TGTGCCAGCGGGCCAGCCCCGACCTACGAGCAGTACTTC. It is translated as CASGPAPTYEQYF.

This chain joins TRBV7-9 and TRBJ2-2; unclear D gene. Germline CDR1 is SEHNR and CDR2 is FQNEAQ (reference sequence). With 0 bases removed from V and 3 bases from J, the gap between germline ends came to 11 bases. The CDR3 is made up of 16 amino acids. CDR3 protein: CASSLALRSDTGELFF. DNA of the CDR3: TGTGCCAGCAGCTTAGCCCTGAGGAGCGACACCGGGGAGCTGTTTTTT.

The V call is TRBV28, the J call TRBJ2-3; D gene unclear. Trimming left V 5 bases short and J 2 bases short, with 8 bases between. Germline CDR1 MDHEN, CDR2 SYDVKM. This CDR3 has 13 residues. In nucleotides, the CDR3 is TGTGCCAGCAGTCAGCCACTCACAGATACGCAGTATTTT. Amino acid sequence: CASSQPLTDTQYF.

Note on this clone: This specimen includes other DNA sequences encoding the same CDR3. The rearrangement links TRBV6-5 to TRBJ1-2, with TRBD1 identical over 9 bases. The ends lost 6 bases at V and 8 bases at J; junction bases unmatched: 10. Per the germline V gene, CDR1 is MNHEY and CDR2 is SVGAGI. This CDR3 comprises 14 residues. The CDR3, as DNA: TGTGCCAGCAGGGAGCCGGGACAGGGTTTCGGCTACACCTTC. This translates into CASREPGQGFGYTF.

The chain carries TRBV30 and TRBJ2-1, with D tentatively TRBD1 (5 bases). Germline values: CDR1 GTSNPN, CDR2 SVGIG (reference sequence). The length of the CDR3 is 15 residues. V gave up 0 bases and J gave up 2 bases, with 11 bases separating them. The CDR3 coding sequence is TGTGCCTGGAGTGTGGGGCTGCTTGCCTACAATGAGCAGTTCTTC. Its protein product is CAWSVGLLAYNEQFF.

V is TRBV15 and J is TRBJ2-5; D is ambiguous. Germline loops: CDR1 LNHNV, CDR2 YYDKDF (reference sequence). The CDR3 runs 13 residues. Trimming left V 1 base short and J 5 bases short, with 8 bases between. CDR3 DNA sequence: TGTGCCACCAGCAGAGCCCGGCGGGAGACCCAGTACTTC. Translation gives CATSRARRETQYF.

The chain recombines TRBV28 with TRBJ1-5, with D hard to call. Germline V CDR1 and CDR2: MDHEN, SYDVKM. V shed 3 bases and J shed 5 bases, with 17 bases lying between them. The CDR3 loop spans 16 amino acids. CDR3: CASSFPRGQRDQPQHF. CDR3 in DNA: TGTGCCAGCAGTTTCCCAAGAGGGCAGCGAGATCAGCCCCAGCATTTT.

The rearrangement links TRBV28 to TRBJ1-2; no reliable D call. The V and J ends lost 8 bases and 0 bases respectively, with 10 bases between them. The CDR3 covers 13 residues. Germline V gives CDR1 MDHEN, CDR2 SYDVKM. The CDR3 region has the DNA TGTGCCAGCTCCCGGGGAACTAACTATGGCTACACCTTC. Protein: CASSRGTNYGYTF.

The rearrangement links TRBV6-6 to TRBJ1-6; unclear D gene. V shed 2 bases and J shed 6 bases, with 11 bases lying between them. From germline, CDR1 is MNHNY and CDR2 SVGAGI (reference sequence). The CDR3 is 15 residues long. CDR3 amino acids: CASSYEREGNSPLHF. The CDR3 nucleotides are TGTGCCAGCAGTTACGAGAGGGAAGGTAATTCACCCCTCCACTTT.

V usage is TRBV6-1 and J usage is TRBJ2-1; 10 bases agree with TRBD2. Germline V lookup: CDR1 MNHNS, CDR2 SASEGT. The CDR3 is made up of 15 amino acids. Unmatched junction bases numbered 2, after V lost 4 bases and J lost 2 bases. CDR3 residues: CASSASGRAYNEQFF. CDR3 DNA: TGTGCCAGCAGTGCCAGCGGGAGGGCCTACAATGAGCAGTTCTTC.

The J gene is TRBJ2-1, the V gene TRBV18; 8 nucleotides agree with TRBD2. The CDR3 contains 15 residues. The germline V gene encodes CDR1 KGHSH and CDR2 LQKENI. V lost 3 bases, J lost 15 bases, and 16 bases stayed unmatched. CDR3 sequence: CASSPVPAGDGGRFF. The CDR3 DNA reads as TGTGCCAGCTCACCCGTTCCAGCGGGAGACGGGGGTCGGTTCTTC. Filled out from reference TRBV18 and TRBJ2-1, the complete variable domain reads NAGVMQNPRHLVRRRGQEARLRCSPMKGHSHVYWYRQLPEEGLKFMVYLQKENIIDESGMPKERFSAEFPKEGPSILRIQQVVRGDSAAYFCASSPVPAGDGGRFFGPGTRLTVL.

CDR3 DNA sequence: TGCGCCAGCAGTGCCGGGATGGATGAAAAACTGTTTTTT. Its protein is CASSAGMDEKLFF. V is TRBV10-1 and J is TRBJ1-4; D unclear. The CDR3 is 13 residues long. V lost 4 bases and J lost 6, with 9 bases in between. Germline CDR1 reads WNHNN; CDR2 reads SYGVQD (reference sequence).

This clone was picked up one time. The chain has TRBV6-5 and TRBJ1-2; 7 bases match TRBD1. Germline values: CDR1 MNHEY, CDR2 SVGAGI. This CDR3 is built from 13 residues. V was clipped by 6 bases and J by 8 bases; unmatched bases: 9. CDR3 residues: CASSPDRVGGYTF. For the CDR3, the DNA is TGTGCCAGCAGCCCCGACAGGGTCGGGGGCTACACCTTC.

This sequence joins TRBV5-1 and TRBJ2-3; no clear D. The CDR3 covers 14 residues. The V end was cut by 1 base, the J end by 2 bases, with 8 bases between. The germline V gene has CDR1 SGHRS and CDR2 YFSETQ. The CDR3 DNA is TGCGCCAGCAGCTTGCCAGCTCCCACAGATACGCAGTATTTT. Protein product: CASSLPAPTDTQYF.

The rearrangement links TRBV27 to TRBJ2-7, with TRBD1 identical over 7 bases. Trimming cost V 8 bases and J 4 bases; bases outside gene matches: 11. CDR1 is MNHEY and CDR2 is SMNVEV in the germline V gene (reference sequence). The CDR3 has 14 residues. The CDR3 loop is CASSRQGMEYEQYF. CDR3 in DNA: TGTGCCAGCTCCAGACAGGGAATGGAATACGAGCAGTACTTC.